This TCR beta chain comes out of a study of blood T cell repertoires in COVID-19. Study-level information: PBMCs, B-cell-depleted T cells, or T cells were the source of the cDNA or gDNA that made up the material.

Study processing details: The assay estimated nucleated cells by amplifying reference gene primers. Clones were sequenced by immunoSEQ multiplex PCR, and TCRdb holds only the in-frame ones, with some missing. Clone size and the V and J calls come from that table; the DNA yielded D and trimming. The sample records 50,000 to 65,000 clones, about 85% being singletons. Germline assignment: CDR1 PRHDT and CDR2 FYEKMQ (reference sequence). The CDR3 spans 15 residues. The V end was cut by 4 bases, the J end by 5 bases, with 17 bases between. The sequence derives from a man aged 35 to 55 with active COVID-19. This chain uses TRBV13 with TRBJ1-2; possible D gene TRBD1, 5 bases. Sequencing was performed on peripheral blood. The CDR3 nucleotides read TGTGCCAGCAGCTCGACAGTCACATCCGTTTATGGCTACACCTTC. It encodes CASSSTVTSVYGYTF.